This TCR beta chain was obtained from a study of cytomegalovirus exposure and HLA in healthy donors. A multiplex PCR was run with 60 Vbeta primers and 13 Jbeta primers. Assay: immunoSEQ multiplex PCR; the TCRdb copy retains only in-frame clones and omits some. This sample yields about 150,000 clones, of which about 75% are seen a single time; roughly 0.69% belongs to the top ten. Only a few counts were recorded for this clone. The junction differs from germline at one of its ends, possibly a read error. The sequenced sample was PBMCs. This TCR derives from a male donor in good health and CMV-seronegative.

The CDR3 nucleotides read TGCCCGGGACAGAGATCCCTGGAGAACACTGAAGCTTTCTTT. It translates to CPGQRSLENTEAFF. V gene TRBV6-5 combines with J gene TRBJ1-1; 7 bases agree with TRBD1. This CDR3 comprises 14 residues. Germline CDR1 MNHEY, CDR2 SVGAGI.